This T cell receptor beta chain was recovered during a study of cytomegalovirus exposure and HLA in healthy donors. Amplification used 60 Vbeta primers and 13 Jbeta primers. Sequenced by immunoSEQ multiplex PCR; TCRdb stores in-frame clones only, minus some. The repertoire holds fewer than 200,000 clones, with roughly 76% as singletons. The germline V gene encodes CDR1 SGHTA and CDR2 FQGNSA. This CDR3 is 17 amino acids long. The ends were cut back, 2 bases at V and 14 bases at J, with 25 bases in the middle. The sequence was collected from a woman aged 18 to 35 in good health and CMV-seropositive. The chain combines TRBV7-2 with TRBJ1-6, with no clear D. Sequenced sample: PBMCs. CDR3 residues: CASSLYRESFSAVTLHF. As DNA, the CDR3 is TGTGCCAGCAGCTTATATCGCGAGTCATTTTCGGCGGTGACCCTCCACTTT.